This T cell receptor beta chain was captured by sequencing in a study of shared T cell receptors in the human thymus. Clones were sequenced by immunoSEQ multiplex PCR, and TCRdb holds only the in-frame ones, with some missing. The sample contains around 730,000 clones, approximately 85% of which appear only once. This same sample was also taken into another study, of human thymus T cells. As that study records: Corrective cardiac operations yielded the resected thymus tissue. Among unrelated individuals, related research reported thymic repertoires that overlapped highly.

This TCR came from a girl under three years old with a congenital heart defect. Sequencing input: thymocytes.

The CDR3 region is CASSLGWTPSNYGYTF. The CDR3 coding sequence is TGCGCCAGCAGCTTGGGGTGGACACCCTCTAACTATGGCTACACCTTC. The V and J genes are TRBV5-1 and TRBJ1-2, with a tentative D call TRBD1 (5 bases). The V and J ends lost 0 bases and 0 bases respectively, with 12 bases between them. Germline assignment: CDR1 SGHRS and CDR2 YFSETQ. The CDR3 spans 16 residues.